The 29 T cell receptor beta chains listed next were all sequenced from one sample in a study of blood T cells in healthy people across ages. It was with a sample-barcoded 5' primer and a J-beta primer mix that a second PCR of roughly 6 to 12 cycles was run. TCRdb analysed the 5' RACE reads with MiXCR anew, one entry per CDR3 protein. The sample contains around 940,000 distinct CDR3 sequences, about 51% of which appear only once. The sequencing sample was made of blood. These receptors came from a woman in her fifties or sixties in good health.

The CDR3 region is CASSLRARRPYEQYF. The CDR3 nucleotides are TGTGCCAGCAGTCTCCGGGCCCGTCGCCCCTACGAGCAGTACTTC. V gene TRBV28 combines with J gene TRBJ2-7; D is uncertain. The CDR3 is 15 amino acids. V was shortened by 5 bases and J by 2 bases, with 16 bases between the two germline ends. Germline CDR1 and CDR2: MDHEN and SYDVKM. Supplemented by reference TRBV28 and TRBJ2-7, the full variable domain reads DVKVTQSSRYLVKRTGEKVFLECVQDMDHENMFWYRQDPGLGLRLIYFSYDVKMKEKGDIPEGYSVSREKKERFSLILESASTNQTSMYLCASSLRARRPYEQYFGPGTRLTVT.

The chain combines TRBV28 with TRBJ2-7; 7 bases are shared with TRBD1. Germline trimming cut 7 bases from V and 7 bases from J; bases unmatched to any gene: 19. CDR1 is MDHEN and CDR2 is SYDVKM in the germline V gene. The CDR3 sequence is 16 residues long. The CDR3 sequence is CASTDSGGVFYNEQYF. For the CDR3, the DNA is TGTGCCAGCACCGATTCAGGGGGAGTATTCTACAATGAGCAGTACTTC.

Worth noting for this clonotype: Compared with germline, one end of the junction differs, possibly owing to a read error. The chain links TRBV18 to TRBJ2-6; D is uncertain. The CDR3 covers 15 residues. Germline V CDR1 and CDR2: KGHSH, LQKENI. The chain's CDR3 is CASPPQNSDANVLTF. DNA of the CDR3: TGTGCCAGCCCACCCCAGAACTCTGACGCCAACGTCCTGACTTTC.

This clonotype was counted a few times. This chain connects TRBV4-2 to TRBJ2-7; D possibly corresponds to TRBD1 (6 bases). V lost 4 bases and J 4 bases, leaving 17 bases between the germline ends. Germline CDR1 reads LGHNA; CDR2 reads YNFKEQ. This CDR3 has 15 amino acids. The CDR3 DNA reads as TGTGCCAGCAGCCCCCTTCCGACAGGAGCGTACGAGCAGTACTTC. Its protein is CASSPLPTGAYEQYF.

V usage is TRBV27 and J usage is TRBJ2-5; 7 positions match TRBD2. The CDR3 contains 13 residues. Trimming took 6 bases from V and 11 from J; bases not matched to a gene: 12. Germline lookup yields CDR1 MNHEY and CDR2 SMNVEV (reference sequence). The CDR3 is CASSLSSGREQYF. The CDR3 DNA reads TGTGCCAGCAGCCTGTCGTCGGGGAGGGAGCAGTACTTC.

On this clonotype itself: This is likely a read error, given that the CDR3 carries no conserved phenylalanine or tryptophan at its end. V is TRBV7-9 and J is TRBJ2-4; 7 nucleotides align to TRBD1. The CDR3 runs 14 residues. The V and J ends lost 3 bases and 13 bases, in that order; junction bases with no gene match: 12. CDR1 and CDR2 from the germline V gene are SEHNR and FQNEAQ (reference sequence). CDR3 sequence: CASSFTRGQDEQYL. The CDR3 DNA reads TGTGCCAGCAGCTTCACTAGAGGACAGGATGAGCAGTACTTG.

The chain couples TRBV9 to TRBJ2-3; possible D gene TRBD2, 6 bases. The germline V gene has CDR1 SGDLS and CDR2 YYNGEE. The CDR3 runs to 17 residues. Trimming shortened V by 0 bases and J by 2 bases, and 16 bases separated the two germline ends. The CDR3 sequence: CASSVAPRGFDTDTQYF. In DNA, the CDR3 is TGTGCCAGCAGCGTAGCCCCCCGGGGGTTCGACACAGATACGCAGTATTTT.

The sample holds a few counts of this clonotype. V usage is TRBV20-1 and J usage is TRBJ2-1; 11 nucleotides align to TRBD2. V lost 3 bases, J lost 3 bases, and 16 bases stayed unmatched. CDR3 length equals 19 residues. Germline assignment: CDR1 DFQATT and CDR2 SNEGSKA (reference sequence). The CDR3 loop reads CSASRSRYPLAGDYNEQFF. CDR3 sequence (DNA): TGCAGTGCTAGCAGGAGTAGGTACCCACTAGCGGGAGACTACAATGAGCAGTTCTTC.

The chain couples TRBV6-2 or TRBV6-3 to TRBJ2-7, with TRBD2 identical over 10 bases. Looked up from germline, CDR1 is MNHEY and CDR2 is SVGEGT. V trimming: 6 bases; J trimming: 2 bases; junction bases outside the gene matches: 4. The CDR3 is made up of 14 amino acids. Here the CDR3 reads CASRLLAGTYEQYF. The CDR3 DNA reads as TGTGCCAGCAGATTACTAGCGGGGACCTACGAGCAGTACTTC.

This clonotype came up a few times. V and J are TRBV29-1 and TRBJ2-1, with TRBD1 matching over 10 bases. CDR1 is SQVTM, CDR2 ANQGSEA, per germline. This CDR3 comprises 14 residues. V lost 6 bases, J lost 6 bases, and 8 bases stayed unmatched. DNA of the CDR3: TGCAGCGTAAAGGACAGGGGGTCCCTCAATGAGCAGTTCTTC. Amino acids: CSVKDRGSLNEQFF.

This chain joins TRBV15 and TRBJ2-5; no reliable D call. CDR3 length: 13 amino acids. The germline V gene encodes CDR1 LNHNV and CDR2 YYDKDF (reference sequence). V was pared by 0 bases and J by 5 bases, with 7 bases between. The CDR3: CATSRELRETQYF. CDR3 DNA sequence: TGTGCCACCAGCAGAGAGCTCCGGGAGACCCAGTACTTC.

The V gene is TRBV12-3 or TRBV12-4, the J gene TRBJ1-3; D remains ambiguous. Trimming stripped 5 bases from V and 0 bases from J, with 8 bases between. The CDR3 is made up of 14 amino acids. CDR3 nucleotide sequence: TGTGCCAGCAGTACTGCCCGCTCTGGAAACACCATATATTTT. This gives the protein CASSTARSGNTIYF.

J is TRBJ1-1 and V is TRBV29-1; D is uncertain. The V end lost 6 bases, the J end lost 1 base, and 15 bases lay between the germline ends. Germline CDR1 is SQVTM and CDR2 is ANQGSEA. The CDR3 spans 14 residues. The CDR3 reads CSVNTQPENTEAFF. In nucleotides, the CDR3 is TGCAGCGTGAACACACAGCCCGAGAACACTGAAGCTTTCTTT.

This clonotype was counted a few times. This sequence joins TRBV7-9 and TRBJ2-4; D may match TRBD1 or TRBD2 (5 bases each). Trimming removed 1 base from V and 15 bases from J, with 13 bases in between. This CDR3 region has 12 residues. Germline V gene data show CDR1 as SEHNR and CDR2 as FQNEAQ (reference sequence). CDR3 amino acids: CASSLEGQDWYF. The CDR3 coding sequence is TGTGCCAGCAGCTTAGAGGGGCAGGACTGGTACTTC.

This chain links TRBV29-1 with TRBJ1-2, with a tentative D call TRBD1 (5 bases). This CDR3 region has 13 residues. Trimming stripped 5 bases from V and 2 bases from J, with 12 bases between. Germline V gene sequence: CDR1 SQVTM, CDR2 ANQGSEA. CDR3 nucleotides: TGCAGCGTTTATCCGGGGGAGAACTATGGCTACACCTTC. Protein product: CSVYPGENYGYTF.

This clonotype was detected ten times or more. The chain links TRBV5-1 to TRBJ2-3; 8 bases fit TRBD2. The CDR3 length is 15 residues. V gave up 4 bases and J gave up 1 base; unmatched junction bases: 5. The germline V gene encodes CDR1 SGHRS and CDR2 YFSETQ. CDR3 nucleotides: TGCGCCAGCAGCCTGGGACTAGATCGCACAGATACGCAGTATTTT. It translates to CASSLGLDRTDTQYF.

This chain joins TRBV10-3 and TRBJ2-7; 8 bases fit TRBD2. The CDR3 loop spans 19 amino acids. V was pared by 0 bases and J by 7 bases, with 20 bases of the junction left unmatched. CDR1 is ENHRY and CDR2 is SYGVKD in the germline V gene. CDR3 protein: CAISESSGKAGAGYNEQYF. The CDR3 DNA sequence: TGTGCCATCAGTGAGTCGAGCGGCAAAGCGGGAGCGGGTTACAATGAGCAGTACTTC.

CDR3 region: CASSQDPAFRDTEAFF. The CDR3 nucleotides read TGCGCCAGCAGCCAAGATCCAGCCTTCCGGGACACTGAAGCTTTCTTT. The chain employs TRBV4-3 and TRBJ1-1, with D hard to call. Per germline, CDR1 LGHNA and CDR2 YSLEER. The CDR3 has 16 residues. The V gene lost 0 bases and the J gene lost 3 bases, with 14 bases spanning the gap.

The rearrangement uses TRBV20-1 and TRBJ2-1; D is undetermined. Between the trimmed V and J ends, which lost 3 bases and 10 bases, there was a span of 10 bases. The CDR3 is 11 residues long. Per germline, CDR1 DFQATT and CDR2 SNEGSKA (reference sequence). The DNA for the CDR3 is TGCAGTGCTAGTCAGCGAGAGGAGCAGTTCTTC. Translated, it gives CSASQREEQFF.

The chain recombines TRBV29-1 with TRBJ2-5, with 12 bases that match TRBD2. CDR3 size: 15 residues. The V and J ends lost 6 bases and 11 bases, in that order; junction bases with no gene match: 16. Germline V gene data show CDR1 as SQVTM and CDR2 as ANQGSEA. The CDR3 reads CSVPTSGRKVNEQYF. CDR3 DNA: TGCAGCGTACCGACTAGCGGGAGAAAGGTCAATGAGCAGTACTTC.

This clonotype was seen a few times. The gene calls are TRBV7-2 and TRBJ1-6, with 8 bases fitting TRBD1. Trimming removed 5 bases from V and 10 bases from J; junction bases left unmatched: 7. The length of the CDR3 is 14 residues. Per germline, CDR1 SGHTA and CDR2 FQGNSA. The DNA for the CDR3 is TGTGCCAGCAGCCGGACAGGGAATTTGTCACCCCTCCACTTT. Residues: CASSRTGNLSPLHF.

This clonotype was counted a few times. The chain is built from TRBV2 and TRBJ2-5; TRBD2 agrees at 7 bases. The CDR3 sequence is 14 residues long. J was trimmed by 5 bases and V by 5 bases; bases with no gene match: 8. Germline CDR1 reads SNHLY; CDR2 reads FYNNEI. CDR3 DNA: TGTGCCAGCAGTCGGGAGCGGGGAATCGAGACCCAGTACTTC. Amino acid sequence: CASSRERGIETQYF.

The gene calls are TRBV27 and TRBJ2-1; TRBD1 matches at 9 bases. There are 14 residues in the CDR3. After removal of 5 bases from V and 7 bases from J, the junction contained 6 bases not matched to a gene. From germline, CDR1 is MNHEY and CDR2 SMNVEV (reference sequence). CDR3 protein: CASSPGTGWNEQFF. The DNA of the CDR3 is TGTGCCAGCAGTCCCGGGACAGGGTGGAATGAGCAGTTCTTC.

The genes are TRBV20-1 and TRBJ1-2; weak D call: TRBD1 (5 bases). V was clipped by 4 bases and J by 9 bases, with 15 bases between them. Germline-derived CDR1 and CDR2 are DFQATT and SNEGSKA (reference sequence). This CDR3 has 12 residues. CDR3 amino acids: CSATPGTARYTF. DNA of the CDR3: TGCAGTGCTACCCCAGGGACGGCTCGCTACACCTTC.

This clonotype was observed a few times. V usage is TRBV6-2 or TRBV6-3 and J usage is TRBJ2-7; 9 bases align to TRBD1. The CDR3 is 16 amino acids. The germline CDR1 and CDR2 sequences are MNHEY and SVGEGT. V lost 6 bases, J lost 2 bases, and 11 bases stayed unmatched. CDR3 sequence reads: CASRATGTGNPYEQYF. Written as DNA, the CDR3 is TGTGCCAGCAGGGCCACCGGGACAGGGAACCCCTACGAGCAGTACTTC.

The chain combines TRBV11-2 with TRBJ2-7, with 8 nucleotides matching TRBD2. The CDR3 length is 14 residues. Looked up from germline, CDR1 is SGHAT and CDR2 is FQNNGV. V lost 4 bases and J lost 6; bases outside the gene matches: 8. CDR3 nucleotide sequence: TGTGCCAGCAGCTGGGCTAGCGGGTCCAGCGAGCAGTACTTC. Its protein is CASSWASGSSEQYF.

The chain is built from TRBV18 and TRBJ2-4, with 9 positions matching TRBD1. Judging by the DNA end, TRBJ2-7 fits better; the J call may be wrong. The germline CDR1 and CDR2 sequences are KGHSH and LQKENI. This CDR3 spans 16 amino acids. CDR3 sequence reads: CASSQWTGAVGYEQYF. The CDR3 DNA reads as TGTGCCAGCTCACAATGGACAGGGGCGGTTGGATACGAGCAGTACTTC.

This clonotype was picked up a small number of times. The CDR3 region is CSARDPGTDIQYF. The CDR3 DNA reads TGCAGTGCTAGAGACCCAGGAACGGACATTCAGTACTTC. The genes are TRBV20-1 and TRBJ2-4, with D hard to call. Germline V gene lookup returns CDR1 DFQATT and CDR2 SNEGSKA (reference sequence). The CDR3 runs 13 residues. Trimming cost V 0 bases and J 8 bases, with 11 bases left between them.

This clonotype was seen more than once but under ten times. The gene calls are TRBV20-1 and TRBJ2-7, with 10 bases identical to TRBD1. This CDR3 contains 14 residues. The V and J ends lost 2 bases and 1 base, in that order; junction bases with no gene match: 2. Germline CDR1 DFQATT, CDR2 SNEGSKA (reference sequence). The CDR3 spells CSARPGQGSYEQYF. In nucleotides, the CDR3 is TGCAGTGCTAGACCGGGACAGGGGTCCTACGAGCAGTACTTC.